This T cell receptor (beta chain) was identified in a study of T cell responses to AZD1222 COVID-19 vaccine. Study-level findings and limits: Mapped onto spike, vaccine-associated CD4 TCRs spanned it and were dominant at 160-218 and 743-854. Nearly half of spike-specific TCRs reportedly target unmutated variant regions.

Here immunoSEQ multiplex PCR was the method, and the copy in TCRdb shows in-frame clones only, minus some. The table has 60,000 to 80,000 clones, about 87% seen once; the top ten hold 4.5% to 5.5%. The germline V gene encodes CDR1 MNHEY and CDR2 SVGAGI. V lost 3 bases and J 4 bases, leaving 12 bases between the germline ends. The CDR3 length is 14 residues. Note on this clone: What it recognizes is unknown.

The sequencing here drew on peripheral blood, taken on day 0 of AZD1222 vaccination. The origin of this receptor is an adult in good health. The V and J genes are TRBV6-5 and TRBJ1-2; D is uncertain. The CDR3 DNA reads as TGTGCCAGCAGTTATAGGGAATATGGCTATGGCTACACCTTC. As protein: CASSYREYGYGYTF.